A selection of T cell receptor beta chains follows, all from one sample in a study of blood T cell repertoires in COVID-19. Produced via immunoSEQ multiplex PCR; TCRdb's table is partial and in-frame only. The table lists about 100,000 clones, more than 75% of them singletons. Specimen: peripheral blood. Every receptor here comes from a human donor in a cohort sampled during active COVID-19. The conserved cysteine and the conserved F or W are not part of the CDR3 here.

j_call v_call cdr3_aa
TRBJ2-1 TRBV6-5 ASSYTSGSSYNEQF
TRBJ2-7 TRBV2 ASNLAGVGAYEQY
TRBJ1-5 TRBV11-2 ASSLGQGRNQPQH
TRBJ1-1 TRBV20-1 SASIGTPNTEAF
TRBJ2-3 TRBV9 ASSPWGGSSTDTQY
TRBJ1-4 TRBV7-9 ASSPRIATNEKLF
TRBJ1-2 TRBV30 GGGVYGYT
TRBJ2-1 TRBV5-1 ASSLGGQGAFEQF
TRBJ1-4 TRBV6-6 ASSKVQGMFEKLF
TRBJ1-2 TRBV12-3/TRBV12-4 ASSATGNGYT
TRBJ1-5 TRBV27 ASSPRDRSNQPQH
TRBJ1-1 TRBV9 ASSPSGAEAF
TRBJ2-6 TRBV4-1 ASSPTNPRTGDPSGANVLT
TRBJ1-1 TRBV29-1 SVTSRGKYSGDTEAF
TRBJ2-6 TRBV7-9 ASSIGQGSGANVLT
TRBJ2-5 TRBV6-5 ASNRGSQETQY